This T cell receptor beta chain was documented in a study of T-cell memory formation after mild COVID-19. Study in general: The two donors had largely donor-specific TCR clusters.

UMIs and sample barcodes were carried by the TCR alpha and TCR beta cDNA libraries that 5'RACE produced using constant-segment primers. TCRdb fed the 5' RACE reads into MiXCR, producing one record per CDR3 protein. The data hold 120,000 or so distinct CDR3 sequences, with approximately 16% observed a single time. General study results and limits: Prior to infection, memory already included some responding clones, suggesting cross-reactive memory joined.

The germline V gene has CDR1 SQVTM and CDR2 ANQGSEA. The ends were cut back, 2 bases at V and 1 base at J, with 8 bases in the middle. The CDR3 is made up of 13 amino acids. This clonotype was picked up many times. The antigen is undetermined. J is TRBJ2-5 and V is TRBV29-1; maybe TRBD2 (6 bases). Material: PBMCs or a T cell subset sorted from them (not recorded which). This receptor was identified in an adult woman who had mild COVID-19 (a few samples of this study predate the infection). Cell type and time point are not known. The DNA of the CDR3 is TGCAGCGTTGAATCGGGGGTCCAAGAGACCCAGTACTTC. It codes for CSVESGVQETQYF.